This is a list of T cell receptor beta chains from one sample in a study of blood T cell repertoires in COVID-19. Some clones are missing from TCRdb's copy, which holds only in-frame ones; the method was immunoSEQ multiplex PCR. The repertoire holds some 140,000 clones, more than 75% seen once, with approximately 2.3% in the top ten. The sequenced sample consisted of peripheral blood. All receptors derive from a man between 65 and 79 years old with active COVID-19. Each CDR3 is given with its conserved first and last residue. Fields, in order: D gene, J gene, clone size, V gene, CDR3 protein, CDR3 DNA. The D gene is left open where the match is weak. Not every row has a clone size; where given, it reads once, few, many or a size class.

D: TRBD2
J: TRBJ2-3
size: .
V: TRBV4-1
CDR3: CASSQDSGRLAGDTQYF
DNA: TGCGCCAGCAGCCAAGATTCGGGGCGGCTAGCGGGAGATACGCAGTATTTT

D: .
J: TRBJ2-2
size: .
V: TRBV18
CDR3: CASSPRGAPNTGELFF
DNA: TGTGCCAGCTCCCCCCGGGGGGCCCCCAACACCGGGGAGCTGTTTTTT

D: TRBD1
J: TRBJ1-5
size: .
V: TRBV19
CDR3: CASSGTGGMGNQPQHF
DNA: TGTGCCAGTAGTGGTACAGGGGGCATGGGCAATCAGCCCCAGCATTTT

D: TRBD2
J: TRBJ2-1
size: .
V: TRBV9
CDR3: CASSPRVAGGDEQFF
DNA: TGTGCCAGCAGCCCCCGGGTTGCGGGAGGCGATGAGCAGTTCTTC

D: TRBD2
J: TRBJ2-5
size: .
V: TRBV6-2/TRBV6-3
CDR3: CASSYLAGGVPQETQYF
DNA: TGTGCCAGCAGTTACCTAGCGGGAGGAGTACCTCAAGAGACCCAGTACTTC

D: TRBD2
J: TRBJ2-7
size: .
V: TRBV11-3
CDR3: CASSPRGEVSYEQYF
DNA: TGTGCCAGCAGCCCCCGGGGGGAGGTTTCCTACGAGCAGTACTTC

D: TRBD1
J: TRBJ1-1
size: once
V: TRBV28
CDR3: CASSSGQRGTEAFF
DNA: TGTGCCAGCAGTTCGGGACAGCGAGGGACTGAAGCTTTCTTT

D: TRBD2
J: TRBJ2-2
size: .
V: TRBV5-1
CDR3: CASSLTSGGAGELFF
DNA: TGCGCCAGCAGCTTGACTAGCGGTGGGGCCGGGGAGCTGTTTTTT

D: TRBD2
J: TRBJ2-1
size: .
V: TRBV7-3
CDR3: CASSSAAGGYNEQFF
DNA: TGTGCCAGCAGCTCTGCCGCGGGAGGGTACAATGAGCAGTTCTTC

D: TRBD1
J: TRBJ1-4
size: .
V: TRBV5-1
CDR3: CASSPRDRSLATNEKLFF
DNA: TGCGCCAGCAGCCCACGGGACAGATCACTTGCAACTAATGAAAAACTGTTTTTT

D: .
J: TRBJ1-2
size: once
V: TRBV2
CDR3: CASRTGVAYGYTF
DNA: TGTGCCAGCCGAACCGGGGTCGCCTATGGCTACACCTTC